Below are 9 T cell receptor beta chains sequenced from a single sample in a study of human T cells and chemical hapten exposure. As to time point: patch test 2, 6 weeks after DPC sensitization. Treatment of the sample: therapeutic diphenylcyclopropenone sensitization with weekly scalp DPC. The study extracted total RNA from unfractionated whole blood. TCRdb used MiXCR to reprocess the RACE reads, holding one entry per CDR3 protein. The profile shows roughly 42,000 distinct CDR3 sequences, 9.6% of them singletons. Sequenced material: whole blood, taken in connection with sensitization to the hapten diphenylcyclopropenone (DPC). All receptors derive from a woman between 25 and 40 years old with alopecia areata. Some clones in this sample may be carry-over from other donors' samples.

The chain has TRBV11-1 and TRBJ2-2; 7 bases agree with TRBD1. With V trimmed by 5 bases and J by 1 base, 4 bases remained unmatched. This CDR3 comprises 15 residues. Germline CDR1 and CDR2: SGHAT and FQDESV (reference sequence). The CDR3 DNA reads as TGTGCCAGCAGCCACAGGACAGGGAACACCGGGGAGCTGTTTTTT. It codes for CASSHRTGNTGELFF.

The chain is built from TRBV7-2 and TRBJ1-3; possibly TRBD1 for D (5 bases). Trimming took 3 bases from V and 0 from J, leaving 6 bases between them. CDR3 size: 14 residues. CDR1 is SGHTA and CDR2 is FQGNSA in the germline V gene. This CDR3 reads CASSLTDSGNTIYF. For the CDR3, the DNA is TGTGCCAGCAGCTTGACAGACTCTGGAAACACCATATATTTT. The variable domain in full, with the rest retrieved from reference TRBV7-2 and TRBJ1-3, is GAGVSQSPSNKVTEKGKDVELRCDPISGHTALYWYRQSLGQGLEFLIYFQGNSAPDKSGLPSDRFSAERTGGSVSTLTIQRTQQEDSAVYLCASSLTDSGNTIYFGEGSWLTVV.

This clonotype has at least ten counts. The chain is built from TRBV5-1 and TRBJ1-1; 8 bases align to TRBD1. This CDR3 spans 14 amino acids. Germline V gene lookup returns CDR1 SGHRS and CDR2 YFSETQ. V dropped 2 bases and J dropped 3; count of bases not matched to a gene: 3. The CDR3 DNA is TGCGCCAGCAGCTTAGAGACAGGGGACACTGAAGCTTTCTTT. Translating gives CASSLETGDTEAFF.

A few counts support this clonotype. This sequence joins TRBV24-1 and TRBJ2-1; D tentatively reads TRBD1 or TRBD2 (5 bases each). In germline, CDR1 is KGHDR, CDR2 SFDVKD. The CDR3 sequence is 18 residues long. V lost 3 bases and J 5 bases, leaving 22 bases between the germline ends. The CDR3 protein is CATSDIKMPGRTDNEQFF. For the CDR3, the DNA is TGTGCCACCAGTGATATCAAAATGCCGGGACGGACCGACAATGAGCAGTTCTTC.

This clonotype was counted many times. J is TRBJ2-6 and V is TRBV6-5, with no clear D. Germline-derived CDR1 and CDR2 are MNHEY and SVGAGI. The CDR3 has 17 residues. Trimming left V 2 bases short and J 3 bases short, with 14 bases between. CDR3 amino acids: CASSYLRTGDGANVLTF. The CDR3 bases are TGTGCCAGCAGTTACCTGAGGACGGGTGATGGGGCCAACGTCCTGACTTTC.

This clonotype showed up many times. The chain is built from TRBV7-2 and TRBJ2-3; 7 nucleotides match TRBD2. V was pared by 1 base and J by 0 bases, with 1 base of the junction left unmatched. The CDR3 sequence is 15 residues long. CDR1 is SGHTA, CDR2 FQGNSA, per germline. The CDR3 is CASSLVRGSTDTQYF. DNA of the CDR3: TGTGCCAGCAGCTTAGTGCGGGGGAGCACAGATACGCAGTATTTT.

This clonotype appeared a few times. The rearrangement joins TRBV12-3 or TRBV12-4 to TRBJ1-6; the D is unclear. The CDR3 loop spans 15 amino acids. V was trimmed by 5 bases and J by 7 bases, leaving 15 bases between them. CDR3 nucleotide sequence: TGTGCCAGCAGTCAGACTCGGGAGGGAAATTCACCCCTCCACTTT. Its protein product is CASSQTREGNSPLHF.

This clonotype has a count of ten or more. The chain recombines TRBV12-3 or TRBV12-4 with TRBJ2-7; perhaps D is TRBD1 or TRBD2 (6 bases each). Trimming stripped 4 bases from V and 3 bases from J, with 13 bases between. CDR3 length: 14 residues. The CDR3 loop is CASSWGALNYEQYF. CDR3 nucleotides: TGTGCCAGCAGTTGGGGGGCACTAAACTACGAGCAGTACTTC.

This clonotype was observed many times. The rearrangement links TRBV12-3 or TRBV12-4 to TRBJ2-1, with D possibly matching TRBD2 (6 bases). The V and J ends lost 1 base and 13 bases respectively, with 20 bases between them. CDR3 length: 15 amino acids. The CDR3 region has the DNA TGTGCCAGCAGTTTAGAGGGAGGCAGGGCCAACCCACAGTTCTTC. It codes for CASSLEGGRANPQFF.